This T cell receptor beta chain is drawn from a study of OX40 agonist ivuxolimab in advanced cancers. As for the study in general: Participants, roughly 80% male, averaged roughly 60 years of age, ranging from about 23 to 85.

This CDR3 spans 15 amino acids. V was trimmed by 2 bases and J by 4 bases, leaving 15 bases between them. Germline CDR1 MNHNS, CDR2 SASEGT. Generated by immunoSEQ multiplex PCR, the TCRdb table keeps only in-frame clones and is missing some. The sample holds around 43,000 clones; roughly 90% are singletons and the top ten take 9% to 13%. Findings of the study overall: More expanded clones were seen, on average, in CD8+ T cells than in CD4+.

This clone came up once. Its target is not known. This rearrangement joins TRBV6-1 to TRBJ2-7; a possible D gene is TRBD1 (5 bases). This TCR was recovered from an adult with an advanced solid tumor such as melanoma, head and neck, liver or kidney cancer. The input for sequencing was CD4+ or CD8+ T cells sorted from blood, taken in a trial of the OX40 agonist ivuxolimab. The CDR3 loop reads CASSELTGPAYEQYF. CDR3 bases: TGTGCCAGCAGTGAATTAACAGGTCCGGCTTACGAGCAGTACTTC.